Below are 5 T cell receptor beta chains sequenced from a single sample in a study of T cell clonotyping in hematopoietic cell transplantation. Method: immunoSEQ multiplex PCR; TCRdb's copy keeps in-frame clones and lacks some. There are some 2,200 clones in the sample; about 91% occur only once, and around 4.2% lies in the top ten. Material for sequencing was peripheral blood mononuclear cells. These receptors all come from a man in his forties or fifties in good health. Some clones in this sample may be carry-over from other donors' samples.

The chain uses TRBV29-1 and TRBJ1-2; D ambiguous. CDR1 SQVTM and CDR2 ANQGSEA come from the germline V gene. The length of the CDR3 is 12 residues. The V end lost 2 bases, the J end lost 6 bases, and 10 bases lay between the germline ends. CDR3 sequence: CSVESPGDGYTF. The DNA for the CDR3 is TGCAGCGTTGAATCTCCCGGGGATGGCTACACCTTC.

The CDR3: CASRSGTGYIPYEQYF. The DNA of the CDR3 is TGTGCCAGCAGATCCGGGACAGGGTACATCCCCTACGAGCAGTACTTC. The chain carries TRBV27 and TRBJ2-7; 9 nucleotides line up with TRBD1. Germline CDR1 MNHEY, CDR2 SMNVEV (reference sequence). V lost 6 bases and J lost 2; bases outside the gene matches: 11. The CDR3 extends over 16 amino acids.

This chain uses TRBV27 with TRBJ2-7; a possible D gene is TRBD2 (6 bases). Germline assignment: CDR1 MNHEY and CDR2 SMNVEV (reference sequence). V gave up 4 bases and J gave up 0 bases, with 13 bases separating them. The CDR3 runs 15 residues. The CDR3 sequence is CASSSLAANSYEQYF. The DNA of the CDR3 is TGTGCCAGCAGTTCCTTAGCGGCGAACTCCTACGAGCAGTACTTC.

The chain combines TRBV6-1 with TRBJ1-5; D is ambiguous. The CDR3 is 14 residues long. Germline CDR1 and CDR2: MNHNS and SASEGT. V was cut by 6 bases and J by 5 bases, with 14 bases left in between. The CDR3 DNA follows: TGTGCCAGCAGGCGCCGGCAGTTTTATCAGCCCCAGCATTTT. This gives the protein CASRRRQFYQPQHF.

The chain uses TRBV14 and TRBJ1-2; D is perhaps TRBD1 (5 bases). The CDR3 totals 14 residues. V dropped 4 bases and J dropped 6 bases, with 15 bases sitting between them. Germline V gene lookup returns CDR1 SGHDN and CDR2 FVKESK. CDR3 bases: TGTGCCAGCAGCCCGGGTGGGGCCCGCCATGGCTACACCTTC. Translation gives CASSPGGARHGYTF. Complete variable domain (other parts from reference TRBV14 and TRBJ1-2): EAGVTQFPSHSVIEKGQTVTLRCDPISGHDNLYWYRRVMGKEIKFLLHFVKESKQDESGMPNNRFLAERTGGTYSTLKVQPAELEDSGVYFCASSPGGARHGYTFGSGTRLTVV.